This record looks at one T cell receptor beta chain sequence and its context. Its cognate antigen has yet to be identified. Nothing much larger sits one base from this clone, and base qualities are not available. The sample originates from a study of T-cell reconstitution after alpha-beta-depleted transplantation in children listed by TCRdb under 2016. At the level of the whole study: The study quantitatively tracked T-cell immune reconstitution after TCRalphabeta/CD19-depleted allogeneic hematopoietic cell transplantation in children using TCR repertoire profiling.

From the cysteine up to the phenylalanine, the CDR3 has a length of 17 residues. Left in the record is the CDR3 DNA by itself, 51 bases read in frame from the first base. Here V drops 6 bases and J drops 7 bases, and the junction holds 15 bases not matched to any gene. CDR1 is given as MNHNS and CDR2 as SASEGT, both from the germline V gene. In light of the paper, this sample's treatment or condition label describes: allogeneic hematopoietic cell transplantation with graft depleted of TCRalphabeta T cells and CD19 B cells. The children who served as transplant recipients had been given grafts of TCRalphabeta/CD19-depleted allogeneic hematopoietic cells. Paper-wide results and their limitations: The frequencies of hyperexpanded clones fell over the following months, and after one year, T-cell counts and TCRbeta diversity were mostly attributed to newly produced T cells. In some patients, the high TCRbeta diversity seen at day 60 was put down to recipient T cells and intrathymic progenitors that had survived conditioning. The apparently early recovery of alphabetaT-cell counts about two months after transplant reportedly depended on only several hundred rapidly expanded clones that came from non-depleted graft cells.

The library was made by PCR. The sample was run on an Illumina HiSeq 2500. To normalize quantification of the TCRbeta repertoire, the TCR libraries were built with molecular barcoding that relied on unique molecular identifiers. TCRdb reworked the public reads: Q25 trimming with fastp, MiXCR clone assembly, productive beta chains retained. Each record represents a unique CDR3 protein, reported with the most common genes and DNA among its rows. The sample profile shows about 240,000 distinct CDR3 sequences; under 30% of them were found once. Roughly 2.7% of the sample belongs to the ten largest clones.

This sequence was found in a girl aged 2-10 years with Fanconi anemia, due to receive a stem cell transplant. This specimen consisted of PBMCs, obtained before TCRalphabeta/CD19-depleted stem cell transplant. The chain couples TRBV6-1 to TRBJ2-1; TRBD1 lines up with 10 middle nucleotides. Read as DNA, the sequence is TGTGCCAGCAGCCCAATCATTCGACAGGGGGCATGGAATGAGCAGTTCTTC. This translates into CASSPIIRQGAWNEQFF.